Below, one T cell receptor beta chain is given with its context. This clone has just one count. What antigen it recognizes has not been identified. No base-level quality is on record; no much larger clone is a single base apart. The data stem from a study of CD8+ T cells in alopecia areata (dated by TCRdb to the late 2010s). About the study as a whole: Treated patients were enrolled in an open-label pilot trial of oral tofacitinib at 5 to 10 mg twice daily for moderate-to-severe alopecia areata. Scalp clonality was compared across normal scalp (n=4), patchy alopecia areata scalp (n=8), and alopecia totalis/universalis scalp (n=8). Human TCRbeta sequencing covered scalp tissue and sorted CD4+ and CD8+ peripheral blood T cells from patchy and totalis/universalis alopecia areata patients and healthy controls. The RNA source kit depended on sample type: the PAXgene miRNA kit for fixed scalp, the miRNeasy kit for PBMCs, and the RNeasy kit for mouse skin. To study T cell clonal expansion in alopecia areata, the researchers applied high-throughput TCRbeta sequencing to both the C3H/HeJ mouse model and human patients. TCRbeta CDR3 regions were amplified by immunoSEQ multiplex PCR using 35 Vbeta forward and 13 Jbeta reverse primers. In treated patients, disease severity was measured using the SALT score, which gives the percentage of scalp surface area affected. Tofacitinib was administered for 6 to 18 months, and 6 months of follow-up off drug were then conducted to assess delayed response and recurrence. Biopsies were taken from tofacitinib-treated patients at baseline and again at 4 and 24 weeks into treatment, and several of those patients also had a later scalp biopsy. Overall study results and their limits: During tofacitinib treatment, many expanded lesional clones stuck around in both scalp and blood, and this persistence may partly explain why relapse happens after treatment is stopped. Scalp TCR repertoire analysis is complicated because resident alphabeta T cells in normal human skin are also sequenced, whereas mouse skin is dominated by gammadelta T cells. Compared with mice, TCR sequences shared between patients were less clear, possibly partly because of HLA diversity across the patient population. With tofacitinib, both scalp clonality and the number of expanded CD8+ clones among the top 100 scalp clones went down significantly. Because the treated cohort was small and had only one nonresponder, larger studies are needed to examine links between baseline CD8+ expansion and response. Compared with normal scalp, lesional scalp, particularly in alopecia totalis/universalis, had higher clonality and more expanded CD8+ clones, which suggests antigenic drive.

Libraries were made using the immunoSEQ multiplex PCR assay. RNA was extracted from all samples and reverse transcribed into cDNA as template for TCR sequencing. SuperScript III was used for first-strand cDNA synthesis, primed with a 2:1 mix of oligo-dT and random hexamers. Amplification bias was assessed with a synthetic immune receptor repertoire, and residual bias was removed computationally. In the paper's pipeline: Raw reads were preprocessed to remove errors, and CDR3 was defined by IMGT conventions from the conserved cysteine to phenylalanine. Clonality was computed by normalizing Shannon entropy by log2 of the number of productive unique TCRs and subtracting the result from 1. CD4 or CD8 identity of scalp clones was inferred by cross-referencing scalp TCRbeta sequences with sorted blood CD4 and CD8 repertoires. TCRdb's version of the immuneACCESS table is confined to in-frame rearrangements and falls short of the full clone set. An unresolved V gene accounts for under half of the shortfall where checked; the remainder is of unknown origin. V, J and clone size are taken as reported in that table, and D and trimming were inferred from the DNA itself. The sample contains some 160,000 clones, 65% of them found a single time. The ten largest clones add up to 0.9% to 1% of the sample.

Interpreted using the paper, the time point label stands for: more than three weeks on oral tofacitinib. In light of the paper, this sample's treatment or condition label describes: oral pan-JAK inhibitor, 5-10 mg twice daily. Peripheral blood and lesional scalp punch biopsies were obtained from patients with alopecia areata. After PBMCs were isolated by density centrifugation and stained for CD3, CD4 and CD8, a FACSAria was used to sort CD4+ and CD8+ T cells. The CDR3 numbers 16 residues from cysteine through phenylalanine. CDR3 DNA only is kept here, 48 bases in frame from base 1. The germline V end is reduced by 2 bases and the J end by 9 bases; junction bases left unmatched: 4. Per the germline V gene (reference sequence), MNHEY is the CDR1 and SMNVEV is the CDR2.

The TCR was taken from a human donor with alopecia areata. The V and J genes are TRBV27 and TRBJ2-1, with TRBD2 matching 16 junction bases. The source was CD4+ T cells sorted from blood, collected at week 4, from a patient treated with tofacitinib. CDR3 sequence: CASSLPGTSGGGEQFF. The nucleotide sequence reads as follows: TGTGCCAGCAGTTTACCCGGGACTAGCGGGGGGGGTGAGCAGTTCTTC.